The entry below describes one T cell receptor (beta chain). This entry is derived from a study of blood T cell repertoires in COVID-19. Overall study context: Samples representing acute and convalescent COVID-19 were sourced from the United States, Italy and Spain. T cells, B-cell-depleted T cells, or PBMCs provided the cDNA or gDNA that served as material.

As originally analysed: How many nucleated cells were present was estimated from reference gene primer amplification. Method: immunoSEQ multiplex PCR; TCRdb's copy keeps in-frame clones and lacks some. That table supplies the V and J calls and clone size; D and trimming were determined from the DNA. Of over 300,000 clones listed, approximately 88% are singletons. The CDR3 is 15 residues long. Losses at the gene ends were 0 bases for V and 0 bases for J; bases not matched to a gene: 1. Germline assignment: CDR1 ENHRY and CDR2 SYGVKD. The receptor was derived from a man aged 18 to 30 who had recovered from COVID-19. The sequenced material came from peripheral blood. The rearrangement links TRBV10-3 to TRBJ1-1; 7 bases match TRBD1. This CDR3 reads CAISESGGMNTEAFF. The CDR3 region has the DNA TGTGCCATCAGTGAGTCAGGGGGCATGAACACTGAAGCTTTCTTT.